These T cell receptor beta chains were read from a single sample in a study of T-cell memory formation after mild COVID-19. Each CDR3 protein is one row after TCRdb ran MiXCR on the 5' RACE reads. Of hundreds of thousands of distinct CDR3 sequences in the sample, approximately 15% were seen once. Sequenced material: PBMCs or a T cell subset sorted from them (not recorded which). Every receptor here comes from an adult woman who had mild COVID-19 (a few samples of this study predate the infection). Cell type and time point are not known. Both conserved end residues are part of each CDR3. D genes are given only for firm matches. Not every row has a clone size; where given, it reads once, few, many or a size class.

- | - | TRBJ1-3 | TRBV10-3 | CAISRTVAGNTIYF | TGTGCCATCAGTCGGACAGTCGCGGGAAACACCATATATTTT
once | TRBD2 | TRBJ2-7 | TRBV12-3/TRBV12-4 | CASSFRSSGSYEQYF | TGTGCCAGCAGTTTCCGGTCTAGCGGATCCTACGAGCAGTACTTC
- | - | TRBJ1-2 | TRBV3-1 | CASSQARDGYTF | TGTGCCAGCAGCCAAGCCCGGGACGGCTACACCTTC
- | TRBD1 | TRBJ2-3 | TRBV12-3/TRBV12-4 | CASSTGTGIIQSTDTQYF | TGTGCCAGCAGCACCGGGACAGGGATAATACAAAGCACAGATACGCAGTATTTT
- | - | TRBJ1-2 | TRBV25-1 | CASRNGIGYTF | TGTGCCAGCAGGAACGGGATTGGCTACACCTTC
- | - | TRBJ2-1 | TRBV15 | CATSRDGGPGEQFF | TGTGCCACCAGCAGAGATGGCGGGCCGGGTGAGCAGTTCTTC
- | - | TRBJ1-6 | TRBV3-1 | CASSPESRSPLHF | TGTGCCAGCAGCCCCGAAAGTCGCTCACCCCTCCACTTT
- | TRBD2 | TRBJ2-1 | TRBV12-3/TRBV12-4 | CASSIRGLAAYNEQFF | TGTGCCAGCAGCATCCGAGGACTAGCGGCCTACAATGAGCAGTTCTTC
few | TRBD1 | TRBJ1-2 | TRBV6-4 | CASSRETGAARGYGYTF | TGTGCCAGCAGTAGGGAGACAGGGGCCGCCCGTGGCTATGGCTACACCTTC
- | - | TRBJ2-5 | TRBV7-2 | CASSHGGYETQYF | TGTGCCAGCAGCCACGGGGGTTACGAGACCCAGTACTTC
- | - | TRBJ2-3 | TRBV4-3 | CASSQDGRPNPTDTQYF | TGCGCCAGCAGCCAAGATGGCCGGCCGAACCCCACAGATACGCAGTATTTT
- | - | TRBJ1-1 | TRBV7-8 | CASSLAPGVVNTEAFF | TGTGCCAGCAGCTTAGCCCCAGGGGTCGTGAACACTGAAGCTTTCTTT
few | TRBD1 | TRBJ1-1 | TRBV2 | CASSRGTGGRNTEAFF | TGTGCCAGCAGTCGCGGGACAGGGGGTAGGAACACTGAAGCTTTCTTT
few | TRBD2 | TRBJ2-7 | TRBV5-1 | CASSLAALAGGVYEQYF | TGCGCCAGCAGCTTGGCCGCCTTAGCGGGGGGTGTCTACGAGCAGTACTTC
few | - | TRBJ1-4 | TRBV7-6 | CASSRHPGREKLFF | TGTGCCAGCAGCCGACACCCGGGGAGGGAAAAACTGTTTTTT
few | - | TRBJ2-7 | TRBV20-1 | CSARQGQGAYEQYF | TGCAGTGCTAGACAAGGTCAGGGTGCCTACGAGCAGTACTTC